This T cell receptor (beta chain) was found in a study of post-analysis software for immune sequencing data. Study-level findings and limits: In patients, about 5 TRBV segments were more frequent than in controls, with TRBV5-6, TRBV5-1 and TRBV20-1 among them. By F measure, strong co-clustering occurred among samples prepared in the same batch.

Every TCR beta cDNA library bore unique molecular identifiers. From the PCR reads, TCRdb called clonotypes with MiXCR, one entry per CDR3 protein. The profile shows a few hundred thousand distinct CDR3 sequences, 30% to 45% of them singletons. Germline assignment: CDR1 WNHNN and CDR2 SYGVQD (reference sequence). J was trimmed by 0 bases and V by 3 bases; bases with no gene match: 7. This CDR3 is 17 amino acids long. This clonotype has a single count. Antigen specificity is unknown. With a much larger clone just one base away, this may be a read error. The source is a girl under 18 with multiple sclerosis. The J gene is TRBJ2-3, the V gene TRBV10-1, with 9 bases identical to TRBD2. Sequencing input: blood. CDR3 protein: CASSDRAGGVSTDTQYF. CDR3 coding DNA: TGCGCCAGCAGTGACAGAGCGGGGGGCGTAAGCACAGATACGCAGTATTTT.